Following are 25 T cell receptor beta chains from one sample sequenced in a study of tumor-infiltrating lymphocytes in primary liver carcinoma. It was from around 20-30 mg of unsorted bulk tissue that RNA and DNA were co-extracted. TCR beta cDNA was made from 450 to 600 ng total RNA with a constant-region primer. Investigators got TCR beta libraries out of three nested multiplex PCR rounds, done with slightly modified ARM-PCR. Primers for the first two PCR rounds were TRBV1-TRBV30 forward primers and a C-beta reverse primer (10 cycles per round). TCRdb used MiXCR to reprocess the multiplex PCR reads, holding one entry per CDR3 protein. The sample consists of approximately 92,000 distinct CDR3 sequences, approximately 71% of them appearing once. Sample: liver tumor tissue from sampling region 5. The subset was: tumor region T5, tumor centre. All receptors come from a woman aged 60-75 years with primary liver carcinoma and hepatitis B virus infection.

The V call is TRBV25-1, the J call TRBJ1-5; perhaps TRBD1 as D (5 bases). CDR1 is MGHDK, CDR2 SYGVNS, per germline. Trimming took off 6 bases at V and 2 bases at J, with 14 bases between the two ends. This CDR3 spans 15 amino acids. The CDR3 here is CASSSAGDRNQPQHF. The CDR3 nucleotides are TGTGCCAGCAGCTCAGCGGGGGATCGCAATCAGCCCCAGCATTTT.

The V call is TRBV2, the J call TRBJ2-5; D is unclear. The CDR3 is made up of 14 amino acids. Germline V gene sequence: CDR1 SNHLY, CDR2 FYNNEI. Between the trimmed V and J ends, which lost 6 bases and 5 bases, there was a span of 16 bases. DNA for the CDR3: TGTGCCAGCAGGGGCGACCCATCTGGGGAGACCCAGTACTTC. Its translation: CASRGDPSGETQYF.

V is TRBV6-4 and J is TRBJ2-1, with 7 nucleotides matching TRBD2. V was pared by 2 bases and J by 3 bases, with 4 bases of the junction left unmatched. CDR3 length: 15 amino acids. Germline V gene lookup returns CDR1 MRHNA and CDR2 SNTAGT. For the CDR3, the DNA is TGTGCCAGCAGTGACGCCAGCGGGAACTACAATGAGCAGTTCTTC. Translating gives CASSDASGNYNEQFF.

To note about this clonotype: Just one base apart from a much larger clone, this may be a read error. This rearrangement joins TRBV12-3 or TRBV12-4 to TRBJ2-2; no clear D. The CDR3 extends over 13 amino acids. The CDR3 protein is CTSSATYTGELFF. As DNA, the CDR3 is TGTACCAGCAGTGCCACTTACACCGGGGAGCTGTTTTTT.

This clonotype was seen a single time. The chain is built from TRBV18 and TRBJ2-1; D gene unclear. This CDR3 contains 16 residues. Trimming took 0 bases from V and 5 from J, leaving 14 bases between them. Germline V gene data show CDR1 as KGHSH and CDR2 as LQKENI. The CDR3 coding sequence is TGTGCCAGCTCACCACCGTCAAGGGCTTCAGACAATGAGCAGTTCTTC. Amino acids: CASSPPSRASDNEQFF.

This chain uses TRBV2 with TRBJ1-5; D is ambiguous. This CDR3 comprises 14 residues. Trimming removed 6 bases from V and 3 bases from J, with 12 bases in between. CDR1 is SNHLY and CDR2 is FYNNEI in the germline V gene. CDR3 nucleotide sequence: TGTGCCAGCAGCCCCCAGGCCATCAATCAGCCCCAGCATTTT. Protein sequence: CASSPQAINQPQHF.

In regard to this clonotype: A junction end diverges from the germline sequence, so it may reflect a read error. The chain combines TRBV6-5 with TRBJ2-5; D is possibly TRBD1 or TRBD2 (5 bases each). The germline CDR1 and CDR2 sequences are MNHEY and SVGAGI. The CDR3 runs to 14 residues. Here the CDR3 DNA reads TGTACCAGCAGGGATACTAGACGTCAAGAGACCAAGTACTTC. Translation: CTSRDTRRQETKYF.

The rearrangement uses TRBV10-3 and TRBJ1-1, with D perhaps TRBD1 (6 bases). Trimming removed 3 bases from V and 1 base from J, with 9 bases in between. Germline V CDR1 and CDR2: ENHRY, SYGVKD. The CDR3 runs to 14 residues. The chain's CDR3 is CAISDQGRNTEAFF. Written as DNA, the CDR3 is TGTGCCATCAGTGACCAGGGGCGGAACACTGAAGCTTTCTTT.

This clonotype was observed a handful of times. The CDR3 does not end in the conserved phenylalanine or tryptophan, so this is likely a read error. V and J are TRBV11-3 and TRBJ2-1, with TRBD2 as a possible D gene (7 bases). The CDR3 runs to 17 residues. V lost 4 bases to trimming and J lost 8 bases, with 24 bases between them. The germline V gene has CDR1 SGHNT and CDR2 YENEEA. CDR3 DNA sequence: TGTGCCAGCAGCTCCCGGGGGGCGCGGAACATGGGCGATGAGCAGTTCTGC. Protein sequence: CASSSRGARNMGDEQFC.

The J gene is TRBJ2-7, the V gene TRBV7-9, with TRBD1 matching 8 bases. The V gene end was trimmed by 3 bases and the J gene end by 1 base; junction bases not matched to a gene: 5. The CDR3 runs to 15 residues. Germline-derived CDR1 and CDR2 are SEHNR and FQNEAQ (reference sequence). CDR3: CASSFWDRLSYEQYF. The CDR3 DNA follows: TGTGCCAGCAGCTTTTGGGACAGGCTTTCCTACGAGCAGTACTTC.

In the case of this clonotype: The junction differs from germline at one of its ends, possibly a read error. The rearrangement links TRBV11-2 to TRBJ2-7; D remains ambiguous. The germline CDR1 and CDR2 sequences are SGHAT and FQNNGV. The CDR3 has 14 residues. Here the CDR3 reads CASSPLSSLYEQYF. The CDR3 DNA reads as TGTGCAAGCAGCCCCTTGAGTAGCTTATATGAGCAGTACTTC.

This clonotype was observed a few times. This chain uses TRBV10-3 with TRBJ2-5; TRBD1 or TRBD2 may be the D gene (6 bases each). V was shortened by 0 bases and J by 8 bases, with 16 bases between the two germline ends. The length of the CDR3 is 15 residues. The germline gives CDR1 ENHRY, CDR2 SYGVKD. The CDR3 loop is CAISESRQEGGTQYF. In DNA form, the CDR3 reads TGTGCCATCAGTGAGTCCCGACAGGAGGGGGGAACCCAGTACTTC.

Notes on this clonotype: Just one base apart from a much larger clone, this may be a read error. The chain joins TRBV5-1 to TRBJ2-1; 12 bases agree with TRBD2. Per the germline V gene, CDR1 is SGHRS and CDR2 is YFSETQ. This CDR3 spans 14 amino acids. DNA for the CDR3: TGCACCAGCAGCGCCGGACTAGCGGGAAATGAGCAGTTCTTC. It specifies CTSSAGLAGNEQFF.

This clonotype was recorded many times. The chain joins TRBV4-2 to TRBJ2-3; D not certain. The CDR3 loop spans 14 amino acids. V was clipped by 4 bases and J by 1 base, with 9 bases between them. Germline lookup yields CDR1 LGHNA and CDR2 YNFKEQ. Here the CDR3 reads CASSPIMGTDTQYF. DNA for the CDR3: TGTGCCAGCAGCCCCATCATGGGCACAGATACGCAGTATTTT.

In the case of this clonotype: A much larger clone differs by one base, so this may be a read error. The rearrangement joins TRBV5-6 to TRBJ2-1; TRBD2 matches 7 bases. This CDR3 contains 14 residues. The germline V gene has CDR1 SGHDT and CDR2 YYEEEE. The CDR3 DNA follows: TGTACCAGCGAGGAACTAGCGTCCTACAATGAGCAGTTCTTC. Residues: CTSEELASYNEQFF.

This clonotype was found many times. This rearrangement joins TRBV12-3 or TRBV12-4 to TRBJ2-7; 8 positions match TRBD2. The V gene end was trimmed by 1 base and the J gene end by 5 bases; junction bases not matched to a gene: 7. The CDR3 spans 15 residues. The CDR3 DNA reads TGTGCCAGCAGTTTAGGAGTCGGGAGGGCCAACGAGCAGTACTTC. Its protein product is CASSLGVGRANEQYF.

With regard to this clonotype: A read error is possible here, since a much larger clone lies one base away. The chain links TRBV28 to TRBJ1-5, with a tentative D call TRBD1 (6 bases). Trimming removed 2 bases at V and 6 bases at J, with 14 bases between. CDR1 is MDHEN, CDR2 SYDVKM, per germline. The CDR3 length is 15 residues. The CDR3 DNA is TGTGCCAGCAGTTTAATCACTCGGGGGGCTCAGCCCCAGCATTTT. This translates into CASSLITRGAQPQHF.

A remark on this clonotype: A much larger clone differs by one base, so this may be a read error. This chain uses TRBV4-1 with TRBJ1-5; D not resolved. This CDR3 contains 15 residues. Germline CDR1 and CDR2: MGHRA and YSYEKL. The CDR3 spells CASRQDLAGNQPQHF. In DNA, the CDR3 is TGCGCCAGCAGGCAAGATCTGGCCGGTAATCAGCCCCAGCATTTT.

Concerning this clonotype itself: At one of its ends the junction is not consistent with the germline gene, which may arise from a read error. This rearrangement joins TRBV11-2 to TRBJ2-2, with D possibly called TRBD1 or TRBD2 (6 bases each). Looked up from germline, CDR1 is SGHAT and CDR2 is FQNNGV. CDR3 length: 13 amino acids. The CDR3 DNA reads TGTGCCAGCATCTTAGGGGGGACCGGGGAGCTGTTTTTT. This gives the protein CASILGGTGELFF.

The chain links TRBV11-2 to TRBJ2-5; D is unresolved. Near its end, the DNA agrees better with TRBJ2-1, so the J call may be wrong. The CDR3 has 13 residues. Germline-derived CDR1 and CDR2 are SGHAT and FQNNGV. The CDR3 reads CASSLGSQETQFF. The CDR3 DNA reads TGTGCCAGCAGCTTGGGCTCACAAGAGACCCAGTTCTTC.

The genes are TRBV11-2 and TRBJ2-5; the D is unclear. In germline, CDR1 is SGHAT, CDR2 FQNNGV. V was clipped by 4 bases and J by 4 bases, with 19 bases between them. The CDR3 loop spans 16 amino acids. The CDR3 DNA reads as TGTGCCAGCAGCTCGATCGGGCTAGTGGGAATAGAGACCCAGTACTTC. This encodes CASSSIGLVGIETQYF.

This clonotype was seen a handful of times. One junction end does not reproduce the germline sequence, and a read error may be involved. This sequence joins TRBV7-8 and TRBJ2-3, with TRBD1 identical over 10 bases. Per the germline V gene, CDR1 is SGHVS and CDR2 is FQNEAQ. This CDR3 region has 16 residues. The CDR3 loop reads CVSSRRTGGETDTQYF. As DNA, the CDR3 is TGTGTCAGCAGCAGACGGACAGGGGGAGAGACAGATACGCAGTATTTT.

This chain joins TRBV9 and TRBJ2-5, with D tentatively TRBD2 (7 bases). The germline CDR1 and CDR2 sequences are SGDLS and YYNGEE. The V and J ends lost 4 bases and 5 bases respectively, with 18 bases between them. CDR3 length: 15 residues. The CDR3 region has the DNA TGTGCCAGCAGCAACAACCAGGGAGGGGGGGAGACCCAGTACTTC. This translates into CASSNNQGGGETQYF.

This clonotype was picked up many times. The CDR3 DNA is TGCGCCAGCAGCTTGGGGCCAGGGGTTTCCTACGAGCAGTACTTC. Translating gives CASSLGPGVSYEQYF. The rearrangement uses TRBV5-1 and TRBJ2-7; TRBD1 is a possible D gene (6 bases). Germline V gene lookup returns CDR1 SGHRS and CDR2 YFSETQ. The V and J ends lost 0 bases and 1 base respectively, with 11 bases between them. The CDR3 sequence is 15 residues long.

J is TRBJ2-7 and V is TRBV28; TRBD1 might be the D (6 bases). The CDR3 is 15 residues long. Trimming took off 6 bases at V and 4 bases at J, with 19 bases between the two ends. Germline-derived CDR1 and CDR2 are MDHEN and SYDVKM. The CDR3 loop reads CASSFLGTSNYEQYF. As DNA, the CDR3 is TGTGCCAGCAGCTTTTTGGGGACATCCAATTACGAGCAGTACTTC.